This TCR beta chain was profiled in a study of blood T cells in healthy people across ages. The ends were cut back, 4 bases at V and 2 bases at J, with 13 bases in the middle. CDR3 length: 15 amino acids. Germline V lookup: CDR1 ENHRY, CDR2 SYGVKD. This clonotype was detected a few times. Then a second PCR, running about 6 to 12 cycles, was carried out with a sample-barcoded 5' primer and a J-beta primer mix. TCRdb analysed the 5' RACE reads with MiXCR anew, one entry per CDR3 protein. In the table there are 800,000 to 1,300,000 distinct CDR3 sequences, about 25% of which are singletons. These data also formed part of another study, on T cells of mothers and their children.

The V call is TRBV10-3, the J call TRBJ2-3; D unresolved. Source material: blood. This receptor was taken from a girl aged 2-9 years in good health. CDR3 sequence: CAISGGGRPTDTQYF. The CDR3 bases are TGTGCCATCAGTGGAGGTGGGCGACCCACAGATACGCAGTATTTT.